Detailed here is one TCR beta chain. Splitting of CD4+ cells produced CD45RA+ naive and CD45RA-negative memory subsets. The sample originates from a study of shared clonotypes between healthy human individuals. Only in-frame clones appear in the TCRdb table, and some are missing; sequencing was by immunoSEQ multiplex PCR. Counted here are millions of clones, 85% to 95% occurring once; the ten biggest clones make up 0.13%. This clonotype was obtained from a man younger than 35 in good health. The specimen was naive CD4+ T cells sorted from blood. Subset indicated: CD45RA+ positively selected.

CDR3 amino acids: CASSLPGTGGYEQYF. CDR3 coding DNA: TGTGCCAGCAGCTTGCCCGGGACAGGGGGCTACGAGCAGTACTTC. This chain joins TRBV5-4 and TRBJ2-7; 11 bases agree with TRBD1. The trim removed 1 base at V and 3 bases at J, leaving 3 bases unmatched. The germline V gene encodes CDR1 SGHNT and CDR2 YYREEE (reference sequence). This CDR3 has 15 amino acids.